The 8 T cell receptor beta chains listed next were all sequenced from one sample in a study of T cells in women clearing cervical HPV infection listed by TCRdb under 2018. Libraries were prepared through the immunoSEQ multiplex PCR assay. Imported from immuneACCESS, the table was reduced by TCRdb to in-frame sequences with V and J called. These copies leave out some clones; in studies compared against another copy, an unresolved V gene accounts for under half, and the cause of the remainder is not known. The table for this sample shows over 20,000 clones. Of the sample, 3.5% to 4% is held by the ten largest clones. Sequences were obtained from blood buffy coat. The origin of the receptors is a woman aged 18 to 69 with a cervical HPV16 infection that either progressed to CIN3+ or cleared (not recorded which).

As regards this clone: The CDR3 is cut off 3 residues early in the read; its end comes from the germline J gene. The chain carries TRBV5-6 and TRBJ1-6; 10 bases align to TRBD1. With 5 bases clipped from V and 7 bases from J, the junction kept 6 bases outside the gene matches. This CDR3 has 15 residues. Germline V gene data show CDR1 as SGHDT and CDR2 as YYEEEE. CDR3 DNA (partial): TGTGCCAGCAGAACCGGGACAGGGGCAAATTCACCC. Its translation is CASRTGTGANSP. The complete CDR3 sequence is CASRTGTGANSPLHF.

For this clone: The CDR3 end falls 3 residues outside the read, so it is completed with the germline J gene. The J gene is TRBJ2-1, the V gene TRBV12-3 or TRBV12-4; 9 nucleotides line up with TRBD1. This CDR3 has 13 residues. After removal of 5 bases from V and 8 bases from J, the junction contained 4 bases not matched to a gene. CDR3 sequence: CASSTGGAYEQFF. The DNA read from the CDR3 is TGTGCCAGCAGTACAGGGGGCGCATATGAG.

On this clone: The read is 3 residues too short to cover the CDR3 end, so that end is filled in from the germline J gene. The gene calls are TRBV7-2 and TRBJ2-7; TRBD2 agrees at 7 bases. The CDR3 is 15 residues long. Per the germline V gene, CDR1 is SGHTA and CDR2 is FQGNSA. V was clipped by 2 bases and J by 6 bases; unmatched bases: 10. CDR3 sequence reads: CASSLMGGEMSEQYF. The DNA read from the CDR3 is TGTGCCAGCAGCTTAATGGGGGGGGAAATGAGCGAG.

The CDR3 protein is CASSLVTGTEAFF. The part of the CDR3 DNA that was read is TGTGCCAGCAGCTTGGTTACGGGGACTGAA. The rearrangement links TRBV11-3 to TRBJ1-1; unclear D gene. From the germline J gene comes the end of the CDR3, since the read stops 3 residues before it. Germline CDR1 reads SGHNT; CDR2 reads YENEEA. Between the trimmed V and J ends, which lost 3 bases and 5 bases, there was a span of 10 bases. The CDR3 runs to 13 residues. The whole variable domain, filled in from reference TRBV11-3 and TRBJ1-1, reads EAGVVQSPRYKIIEKKQPVAFWCNPISGHNTLYWYLQNLGQGPELLIRYENEEAVDDSQLPKDRFSAERLKGVDSTLKIQPAELGDSAVYLCASSLVTGTEAFFGQGTRLTVV.

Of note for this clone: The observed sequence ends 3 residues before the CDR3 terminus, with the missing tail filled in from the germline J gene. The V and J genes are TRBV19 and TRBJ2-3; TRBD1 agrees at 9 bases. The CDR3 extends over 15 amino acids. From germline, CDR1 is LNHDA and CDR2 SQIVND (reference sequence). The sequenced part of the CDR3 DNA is TGTGCCAGTAGTTTGGGGACAGGGAGAGAGGAGACG. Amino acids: CASSLGTGREET. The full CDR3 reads CASSLGTGREETQYF.

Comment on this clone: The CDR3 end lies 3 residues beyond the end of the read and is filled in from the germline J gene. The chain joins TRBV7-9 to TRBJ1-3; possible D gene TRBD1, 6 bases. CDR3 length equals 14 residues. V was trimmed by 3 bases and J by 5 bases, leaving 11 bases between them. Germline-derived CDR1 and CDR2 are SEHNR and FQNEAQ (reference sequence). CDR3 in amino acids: CASSFGGGRNTIYF. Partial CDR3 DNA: TGTGCCAGCAGCTTTGGGGGGGGCCGAAACACC.

The CDR3 reads CSAAPSYNEQFF. Partial CDR3 DNA: TGCAGTGCTGCCCCCAGTTACAATGAG. The chain couples TRBV20-1 to TRBJ2-1; D uncertain. The DNA ends 3 residues before the CDR3 does, and the rest of the CDR3 is filled in from the germline J gene. The CDR3 runs to 12 residues. With 5 bases removed from V and 4 bases from J, the gap between germline ends came to 9 bases. Germline V gene data show CDR1 as DFQATT and CDR2 as SNEGSKA (reference sequence).

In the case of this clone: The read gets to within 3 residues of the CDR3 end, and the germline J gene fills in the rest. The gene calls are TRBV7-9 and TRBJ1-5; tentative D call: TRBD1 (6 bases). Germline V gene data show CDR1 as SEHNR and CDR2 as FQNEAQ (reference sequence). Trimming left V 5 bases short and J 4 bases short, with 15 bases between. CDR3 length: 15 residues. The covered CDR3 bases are TGTGCCAGCAGCCTCGGGACAACCGATAATCAGCCC. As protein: CASSLGTTDNQP. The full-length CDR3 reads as CASSLGTTDNQPQHF.